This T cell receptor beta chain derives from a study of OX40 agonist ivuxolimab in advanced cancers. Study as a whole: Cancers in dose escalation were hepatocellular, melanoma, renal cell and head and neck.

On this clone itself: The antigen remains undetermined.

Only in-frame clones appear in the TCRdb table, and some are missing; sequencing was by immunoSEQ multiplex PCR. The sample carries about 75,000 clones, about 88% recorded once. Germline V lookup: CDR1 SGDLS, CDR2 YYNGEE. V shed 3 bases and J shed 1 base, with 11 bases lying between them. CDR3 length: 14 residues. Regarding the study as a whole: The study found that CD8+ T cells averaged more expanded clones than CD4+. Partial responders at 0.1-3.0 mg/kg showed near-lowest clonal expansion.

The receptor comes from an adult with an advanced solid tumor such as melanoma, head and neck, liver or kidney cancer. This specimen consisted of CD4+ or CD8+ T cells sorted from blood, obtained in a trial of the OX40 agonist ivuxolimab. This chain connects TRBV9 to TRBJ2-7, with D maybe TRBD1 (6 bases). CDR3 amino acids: CASSASGTSYEQYF. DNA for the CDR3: TGTGCCAGCAGCGCCTCCGGGACATCCTACGAGCAGTACTTC.